This note documents a single TCR beta chain sequence. Antigen specificity is unknown. This sample is part of a study of shared clonotypes between healthy human individuals. The CDR3 spans 17 residues. Germline loops: CDR1 MNHEY, CDR2 SMNVEV (reference sequence). V was trimmed by 2 bases and J by 1 base, leaving 17 bases between them. Naive CD8 cells were CD45RO-negative, positively selected for CCR7, excluding terminally differentiated effector memory CD45RA+ cells. Clones were read by immunoSEQ multiplex PCR, and TCRdb kept only the in-frame ones, dropping some. This table holds roughly 2,000,000 clones, 93% found once. Study-level findings and limits: On the whole, naive subsets had larger estimated richness than memory subsets had. Across a handful of donors, naive CD4 shared 5% to 6%, naive CD8 around 3.5%, memory CD4 more than 2%, memory CD8 around 0.42%.

This clonotype originated in a man aged 18 to 30 in good health. Some clones in this sample may be carry-over from other donors' samples. The V call is TRBV27, the J call TRBJ1-1, with unresolved D. What was sequenced was naive CD8+ T cells from PBMCs. The CDR3 DNA sequence: TGTGCCAGCAGTTTAAAGACCCTCCGGGAGGGGAACACTGAAGCTTTCTTT. This translates into CASSLKTLREGNTEAFF.